This T cell receptor (beta chain) was identified in a study of early T cells in non-severe SARS-CoV-2 infection. Background on the study: Bulk RNA isolated from unsorted whole blood underwent sequencing; chains were not paired. Study-wide points: Anti-spike CD8 specificities were favored by VDJdb matching, whose results missed private and CD4 specificities.

In regard to this clonotype: The antigen is unknown.

With 5 bases removed from V and 6 bases from J, the gap between germline ends came to 16 bases. This CDR3 contains 14 residues. Germline-derived CDR1 and CDR2 are SGHTA and FQGNSA. In the library, individual cDNA molecules carried attached unique molecular identifiers. From the 5' RACE reads, TCRdb called clonotypes with MiXCR, one entry per CDR3 protein. The sample consists of some 71,000 distinct CDR3 sequences, roughly an eighth of them appearing once. J is TRBJ2-5 and V is TRBV7-2; no definite D call. The source is an adult who was a healthcare worker with PCR-confirmed SARS-CoV-2 infection or an uninfected control (not recorded which). The sequencing input was whole blood. CDR3 DNA: TGTGCCAGCAGCCCCCCAGGCCTTCAAAAGACCCAGTACTTC. As protein: CASSPPGLQKTQYF.